Each of the 25 T cell receptor beta chains below was sequenced from the same sample in a study of T cells in Graves' hyperthyroidism and ophthalmopathy. Amplification of TCR beta CDR3 regions was performed using RNA transcripts as template. An initial round of RT-PCR targeting the TCR CDR3 relied on the HTBI primer set. TCRdb fed the multiplex PCR reads into MiXCR, producing one record per CDR3 protein. The sample includes about 380,000 distinct CDR3 sequences, about 13% of them seen just once. The sequenced sample was blood. All receptors come from a young man with Graves' hyperthyroidism that later progressed to Graves' ophthalmopathy.

This clonotype was observed a handful of times. The rearrangement links TRBV9 to TRBJ2-1; either TRBD1 or TRBD2 may supply D (6 bases each). The CDR3 contains 15 residues. The germline V gene has CDR1 SGDLS and CDR2 YYNGEE. Trimming left V 2 bases short and J 6 bases short, with 15 bases between. CDR3 sequence reads: CASSVGGGDFNEQFF. As DNA, the CDR3 is TGTGCCAGCAGCGTGGGGGGCGGGGACTTCAATGAGCAGTTCTTC.

This clonotype has only a few counts. This chain joins TRBV5-1 and TRBJ2-3; D gene uncertain. Trimming shortened V by 6 bases and J by 5 bases, and 7 bases separated the two germline ends. The CDR3 is 11 residues long. The germline gives CDR1 SGHRS, CDR2 YFSETQ. CDR3 nucleotide sequence: TGCGCCAGCACCTCTTTAGATACGCAGTATTTT. As protein: CASTSLDTQYF.

The chain joins TRBV5-1 to TRBJ2-2; D gene unclear. The CDR3 consists of 16 residues. Germline-derived CDR1 and CDR2 are SGHRS and YFSETQ. With 0 bases removed from V and 1 base from J, the gap between germline ends came to 10 bases. The CDR3 nucleotides are TGCGCCAGCAGCTTGGAGGCAGAATGGAACACCGGGGAGCTGTTTTTT. Its translation is CASSLEAEWNTGELFF.

V usage is TRBV5-1 and J usage is TRBJ2-1; the match to TRBD1 covers 7 bases. Germline CDR1 reads SGHRS; CDR2 reads YFSETQ. After removal of 4 bases from V and 9 bases from J, the junction contained 4 bases not matched to a gene. CDR3 length equals 12 residues. The CDR3 region has the DNA TGCGCCAGCAGCAAACAGGGGAGTGAGCAGTTCTTC. Translated, it gives CASSKQGSEQFF.

This clonotype has a count of ten or more. The V and J genes are TRBV28 and TRBJ2-7; 9 nucleotides match TRBD1. Germline assignment: CDR1 MDHEN and CDR2 SYDVKM. There are 14 residues in the CDR3. The ends lost 5 bases at V and 6 bases at J; junction bases unmatched: 8. Here the CDR3 reads CASSPGTGFAEQYF. The CDR3 nucleotides read TGTGCCAGCAGTCCGGGGACAGGGTTTGCCGAGCAGTACTTC.

Ten or more counts support this clonotype. The V gene is TRBV6-1, the J gene TRBJ2-7; unclear D gene. The CDR3 covers 12 residues. Germline V gives CDR1 MNHNS, CDR2 SASEGT. V was trimmed by 7 bases and J by 6 bases, leaving 13 bases between them. CDR3 in amino acids: CASKVNSGEQYF. In DNA form, the CDR3 reads TGTGCCAGCAAGGTGAATTCAGGCGAGCAGTACTTC.

The table lists this clonotype with a few counts. The rearrangement joins TRBV6-1 to TRBJ2-7, with 8 bases identical to TRBD1. Trimming cost V 0 bases and J 9 bases; bases outside gene matches: 7. Germline CDR1 is MNHNS and CDR2 is SASEGT. The CDR3 extends over 14 amino acids. In DNA form, the CDR3 reads TGTGCCAGCAGTGAAGCGAACCAGGGGGCGTCGCAGTACTTC. This sequence encodes CASSEANQGASQYF.

Ten or more counts support this clonotype. V usage is TRBV20-1 and J usage is TRBJ2-3, with D maybe TRBD2 (6 bases). Trimming took off 3 bases at V and 6 bases at J, with 16 bases between the two ends. The germline V gene has CDR1 DFQATT and CDR2 SNEGSKA (reference sequence). The CDR3 runs to 14 residues. CDR3 loop: CSARGLGRVDTQYF. The CDR3 nucleotides are TGCAGTGCTAGGGGACTGGGACGCGTTGATACGCAGTATTTT.

V and J are TRBV3-1 and TRBJ2-2, with D maybe TRBD2 (5 bases). The V and J ends lost 3 bases and 4 bases respectively, with 9 bases between them. Germline V gene sequence: CDR1 LGHDT, CDR2 YNNKEL (reference sequence). The CDR3 has 14 amino acids. The CDR3 bases are TGTGCCAGCAGCCACGCAACTAGCACCGGGGAGCTGTTTTTT. Amino acid sequence: CASSHATSTGELFF. Filled out from reference TRBV3-1 and TRBJ2-2, the complete variable domain reads DTAVSQTPKYLVTQMGNDKSIKCEQNLGHDTMYWYKQDSKKFLKIMFSYNNKELIINETVPNRFSPKSPDKAHLNLHINSLELGDSAVYFCASSHATSTGELFFGEGSRLTVL.

This clonotype was counted at least ten times. The chain is built from TRBV10-3 and TRBJ1-5; D is unclear. The CDR3 extends over 15 amino acids. The V gene lost 0 bases and the J gene lost 3 bases, with 9 bases spanning the gap. The germline CDR1 and CDR2 sequences are ENHRY and SYGVKD. CDR3 sequence: CAISESTTVNQPQHF. The CDR3 DNA reads as TGTGCCATCAGTGAGTCGACAACTGTCAATCAGCCCCAGCATTTT.

The chain couples TRBV4-1 to TRBJ1-3; D might be TRBD1 (5 bases). Per the germline V gene, CDR1 is MGHRA and CDR2 is YSYEKL. The germline V and J ends were trimmed by 4 bases and 9 bases, with 10 bases remaining between them. The CDR3 sequence is 12 residues long. The CDR3 sequence is CASSLGGGTIYF. The CDR3 coding sequence is TGCGCCAGCAGCCTCGGGGGGGGCACCATATATTTT.

This clonotype was found a few times. This sequence joins TRBV6-2 or TRBV6-3 and TRBJ1-3; D is undetermined. Germline V gene data show CDR1 as MNHEY and CDR2 as SVGEGT. The CDR3 is made up of 14 amino acids. Trimming stripped 7 bases from V and 0 bases from J, with 10 bases between. The CDR3 DNA follows: TGTGCCAGCACCAAGTGGGGCTCTGGAAACACCATATATTTT. It codes for CASTKWGSGNTIYF.

Only a few counts were recorded for this clonotype. A much larger clonotype is one base distant, so this may be a read error. The rearrangement links TRBV11-1 to TRBJ2-5; 12 nucleotides agree with TRBD2. The CDR3 has 17 amino acids. Per the germline V gene, CDR1 is SGHAT and CDR2 is FQDESV (reference sequence). The CDR3, as DNA: TGTGCCAGCAGCTTGGACGGACTAGCGGGGAACCAAGAGGCCCAGTACTTC. This gives the protein CASSLDGLAGNQEAQYF.

In DNA form, the CDR3 reads TGTGCCAGCAGCTTGGCCTACCTAGCGGGGGGTGAAGAAGATACGCAGTATTTT. Translating gives CASSLAYLAGGEEDTQYF. The chain has TRBV5-4 and TRBJ2-3; 11 bases are shared with TRBD2. The V and J ends lost 0 bases and 5 bases, in that order; junction bases with no gene match: 11. Germline-derived CDR1 and CDR2 are SGHNT and YYREEE (reference sequence). The CDR3 length is 18 residues.

In this sample, this clonotype turned up many times. V usage is TRBV6-2 or TRBV6-3 and J usage is TRBJ1-5, with 7 bases that match TRBD1. CDR3 length: 14 residues. Germline V gives CDR1 MNHEY, CDR2 SVGEGT. After removal of 6 bases from V and 11 bases from J, the junction contained 13 bases not matched to a gene. The DNA of the CDR3 is TGTGCCAGCAGGACGGGACAGCCGGAATGGGCCCAGCATTTT. Residues: CASRTGQPEWAQHF.

The V call is TRBV5-1, the J call TRBJ2-4; D is ambiguous. V lost 0 bases, J lost 7 bases, and 5 bases lay in between. This CDR3 has 12 residues. Germline V gives CDR1 SGHRS, CDR2 YFSETQ. The DNA of the CDR3 is TGCGCCAGCAGCTTGGCGGGTAACATTCAGTACTTC. Its protein product is CASSLAGNIQYF. The variable domain in full, with the rest retrieved from reference TRBV5-1 and TRBJ2-4, is KAGVTQTPRYLIKTRGQQVTLSCSPISGHRSVSWYQQTPGQGLQFLFEYFSETQRNKGNFPGRFSGRQFSNSRSEMNVSTLELGDSALYLCASSLAGNIQYFGAGTRLSVL.

The chain recombines TRBV18 with TRBJ1-5; 9 bases match TRBD1. The germline CDR1 and CDR2 sequences are KGHSH and LQKENI. Losses at the gene ends were 3 bases for V and 9 bases for J; bases not matched to a gene: 6. The CDR3 runs to 14 residues. This chain's CDR3 is CASSPGQGTMPQHF. CDR3 nucleotides: TGTGCCAGCTCACCCGGACAGGGGACGATGCCCCAGCATTTT.

There are many counts of this clonotype. The chain uses TRBV30 and TRBJ1-5; the D is unclear. Germline CDR1 and CDR2: GTSNPN and SVGIG (reference sequence). V lost 2 bases, J lost 4 bases, and 12 bases lay in between. This CDR3 spans 14 amino acids. This CDR3 reads CAWSTAQMNQPQHF. CDR3 sequence (DNA): TGTGCCTGGAGTACGGCACAGATGAATCAGCCCCAGCATTTT.

This clonotype was picked up many times. The chain is built from TRBV15 and TRBJ1-5; D uncertain. With 6 bases removed from V and 4 bases from J, the gap between germline ends came to 13 bases. Germline CDR1 LNHNV, CDR2 YYDKDF (reference sequence). The CDR3 is made up of 14 amino acids. The CDR3, as DNA: TGTGCCACCAGGAAGAGCGCTAGTAATCAGCCCCAGCATTTT. It translates to CATRKSASNQPQHF.

This clonotype has a single count. The conserved phenylalanine or tryptophan normally closing the CDR3 is absent here, so this likely arose from a read error. The chain links TRBV4-1 to TRBJ2-7; 7 nucleotides line up with TRBD1. The CDR3 has 15 amino acids. J lost 0 bases, V lost 4 bases, and 6 bases had no gene match. From germline, CDR1 is MGHRA and CDR2 YSYEKL. DNA of the CDR3: TGCGCCAGCAGCCCCGAGGACAGGAGCTCCTACGAGCAGTACTGC. It yields the protein CASSPEDRSSYEQYC.

This clonotype was found a few times. The genes are TRBV5-6 and TRBJ1-2, with D tentatively TRBD1 (6 bases). This CDR3 is built from 15 residues. With 0 bases removed from V and 4 bases from J, the gap between germline ends came to 13 bases. Germline lookup yields CDR1 SGHDT and CDR2 YYEEEE. The CDR3 region is CASSLGYSGAYGYTF. As DNA, the CDR3 is TGTGCCAGCAGCTTGGGTTATTCAGGGGCCTATGGCTACACCTTC.

The chain employs TRBV9 and TRBJ2-2; the D is unclear. Germline V lookup: CDR1 SGDLS, CDR2 YYNGEE. Between the trimmed V and J ends, which lost 4 bases and 7 bases, there was a span of 14 bases. The CDR3 runs to 14 residues. As DNA, the CDR3 is TGTGCCAGCAGCCTGGAGATAGGTATCGGGGAGCTGTTTTTT. Translating gives CASSLEIGIGELFF. The entire variable domain, with the rest obtained from reference TRBV9 and TRBJ2-2, is as follows: DSGVTQTPKHLITATGQRVTLRCSPRSGDLSVYWYQQSLDQGLQFLIQYYNGEERAKGNILERFSAQQFPDLHSELNLSSLELGDSALYFCASSLEIGIGELFFGEGSRLTVL.

This clonotype was seen many times. The gene calls are TRBV27 and TRBJ1-1, with TRBD1 matching over 9 bases. CDR3 size: 16 residues. J gave up 3 bases and V 5 bases, and 10 bases lay outside the gene matches. Germline CDR1 reads MNHEY; CDR2 reads SMNVEV (reference sequence). The chain's CDR3 is CASSPGTGRLDTEAFF. The CDR3 DNA is TGTGCCAGCAGTCCCGGGACAGGGAGGTTGGACACTGAAGCTTTCTTT.

The count of this clonotype is one. Since the CDR3 does not end with the conserved phenylalanine or tryptophan, this likely comes from a read error. The rearrangement joins TRBV6-2 or TRBV6-3 to TRBJ1-6, with a weak D call TRBD1 (5 bases). Germline CDR1 reads MNHEY; CDR2 reads SVGEGT. V was shortened by 6 bases and J by 13 bases, with 16 bases between the two germline ends. This CDR3 has 13 amino acids. In DNA form, the CDR3 reads TGTGCCAGCAGAGATCGACAGATCGGCCCCCTCCACCTT. The encoded protein is CASRDRQIGPLHL.

This clonotype was recorded at least ten times. At one end the junction does not follow the germline gene, possibly because of a read error. The CDR3 DNA sequence: TGTGCCAGCAGTTTAGACAGCAATCAGCCCCAGCATTTT. This gives the protein CASSLDSNQPQHF. The rearrangement uses TRBV7-9 and TRBJ1-5, with D unclear. Germline V gene lookup returns CDR1 SEHNR and CDR2 FQNEAQ (reference sequence). The CDR3 sequence is 13 residues long.